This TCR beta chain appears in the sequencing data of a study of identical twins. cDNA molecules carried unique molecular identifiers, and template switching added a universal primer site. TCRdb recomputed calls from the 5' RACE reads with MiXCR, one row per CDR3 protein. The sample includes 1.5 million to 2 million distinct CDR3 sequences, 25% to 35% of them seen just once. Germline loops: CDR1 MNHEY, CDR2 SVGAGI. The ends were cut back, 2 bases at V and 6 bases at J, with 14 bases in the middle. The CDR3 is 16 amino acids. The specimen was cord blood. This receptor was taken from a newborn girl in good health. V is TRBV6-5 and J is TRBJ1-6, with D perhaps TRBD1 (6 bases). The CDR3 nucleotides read TGTGCCAGCAGTTACGGTAGGGGGGCTGGTAATTCACCCCTCCACTTT. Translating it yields CASSYGRGAGNSPLHF.